The rows below give T cell receptor beta chains drawn from one sample of a study of blood T cell repertoires in COVID-19. The table came from immunoSEQ multiplex PCR; TCRdb's copy has only in-frame clones and leaves some out. The sample contains 250,000 to 350,000 clones, around 87% of which appear only once. The source material was peripheral blood. These receptors originate from a woman younger than 45 who had recovered from COVID-19. Both conserved end residues are part of each CDR3. Fields, in order: J gene, D gene, clone size, V gene, CDR3 DNA, CDR3 protein. A D gene is named only where the DNA matches it firmly. Rows may omit the clone size; those that give it use once, few, many or a size class.

j_gene: TRBJ1-1; d_gene: -; abundance: once; v_gene: TRBV6-6; CDR3nt: TGTGCCAGCAGTTCCGTCGGCACTGAAGCTTTCTTT; CDR3aa: CASSSVGTEAFF
j_gene: TRBJ2-1; d_gene: -; abundance: -; v_gene: TRBV11-3; CDR3nt: TGTGCCAGCAGCCCTTTCGGGGGAGTCATTACTGAGCAGTTCTTC; CDR3aa: CASSPFGGVITEQFF
j_gene: TRBJ1-1; d_gene: TRBD1; abundance: -; v_gene: TRBV27; CDR3nt: TGTGCCAGCAGTCAATTGGACAGGGTCAACACTGAAGCTTTCTTT; CDR3aa: CASSQLDRVNTEAFF
j_gene: TRBJ2-1; d_gene: TRBD2; abundance: -; v_gene: TRBV6-2/TRBV6-3; CDR3nt: TGTGCCAGCAGTTACTTGAGCGGGAGGAATTACAATGAGCAGTTCTTC; CDR3aa: CASSYLSGRNYNEQFF
j_gene: TRBJ1-1; d_gene: -; abundance: -; v_gene: TRBV29-1; CDR3nt: TGCAGCGTTGACTTAACGGTGAACACTGAAGCTTTCTTT; CDR3aa: CSVDLTVNTEAFF
j_gene: TRBJ1-2; d_gene: -; abundance: -; v_gene: TRBV28; CDR3nt: TGTGCCACCCAGGTCGCTAACTATGGCTACACCTTC; CDR3aa: CATQVANYGYTF
j_gene: TRBJ1-4; d_gene: -; abundance: -; v_gene: TRBV5-4; CDR3nt: TGTGCCAGCAGCTCGACTTCAGGGGCCTTTAATGAAAAACTGTTTTTT; CDR3aa: CASSSTSGAFNEKLFF
j_gene: TRBJ1-4; d_gene: TRBD1; abundance: -; v_gene: TRBV19; CDR3nt: TGTGCCAGTAGACCCCACCATCCCACACAGGGGGAAAGTGAAAAACTGTTTTTT; CDR3aa: CASRPHHPTQGESEKLFF
j_gene: TRBJ2-1; d_gene: TRBD1; abundance: -; v_gene: TRBV4-1; CDR3nt: TGCGCCAGCAGCCAAGCGGGCCGTGGACAGGGGATCCCCGAGCAGTTCTTC; CDR3aa: CASSQAGRGQGIPEQFF
j_gene: TRBJ2-5; d_gene: -; abundance: -; v_gene: TRBV7-8; CDR3nt: TGTGCCAGCAGCATCAATATTGGGCAGATTCAAGAGACCCAGTACTTC; CDR3aa: CASSINIGQIQETQYF
j_gene: TRBJ1-5; d_gene: -; abundance: once; v_gene: TRBV24-1; CDR3nt: TGTGCCACCAGCGGTCCAGGTATCTCACCCCAGCATTTT; CDR3aa: CATSGPGISPQHF
j_gene: TRBJ1-2; d_gene: -; abundance: -; v_gene: TRBV5-1; CDR3nt: TGCGCCAGCAGTCCCGGGGAGGGGTATGGCTACACCTTC; CDR3aa: CASSPGEGYGYTF
j_gene: TRBJ2-7; d_gene: TRBD1; abundance: -; v_gene: TRBV6-5; CDR3nt: TGTGCCAGCAGAGCCAGGGGGTCCTACGAGCAGTACTTC; CDR3aa: CASRARGSYEQYF
j_gene: TRBJ1-1; d_gene: -; abundance: -; v_gene: TRBV5-1; CDR3nt: TGCGCCAGCAGCCAGGGGCTGAACACTGAAGCTTTCTTT; CDR3aa: CASSQGLNTEAFF
j_gene: TRBJ1-1; d_gene: -; abundance: -; v_gene: TRBV7-6; CDR3nt: TGTGCCAGCAGGTCAGGGCGGTGGACTGAAGCTTTCTTT; CDR3aa: CASRSGRWTEAFF
j_gene: TRBJ2-7; d_gene: -; abundance: -; v_gene: TRBV7-9; CDR3nt: TGTGCCAGCAGCTTAGGGGGAGTCGAGCAGTACTTC; CDR3aa: CASSLGGVEQYF
j_gene: TRBJ2-7; d_gene: TRBD2; abundance: -; v_gene: TRBV11-2; CDR3nt: TGTGCCAGCACCTATCGGGGAGGGACCCAATCCGAGCAGTACTTC; CDR3aa: CASTYRGGTQSEQYF
j_gene: TRBJ2-2; d_gene: -; abundance: -; v_gene: TRBV5-1; CDR3nt: TGCGCCAGCAGCTGGGGCAGGGGTACCGGGGAGCTGTTTTTT; CDR3aa: CASSWGRGTGELFF
j_gene: TRBJ2-7; d_gene: TRBD2; abundance: -; v_gene: TRBV10-1; CDR3nt: TGCGCCAGCCCTCGAGACAGGGGGACTAGCGGGAGTATCAACGAGCAGTACTTC; CDR3aa: CASPRDRGTSGSINEQYF
j_gene: TRBJ2-7; d_gene: -; abundance: -; v_gene: TRBV2; CDR3nt: TGTGCCAGCAGTTTTGACAGTGCCTCCTACGAGCAGTACTTC; CDR3aa: CASSFDSASYEQYF
j_gene: TRBJ2-2; d_gene: TRBD2; abundance: -; v_gene: TRBV24-1; CDR3nt: TGTGCCACCAGCGGCGATCCGGGACTAGCGAACACCGGGGAGCTGTTTTTT; CDR3aa: CATSGDPGLANTGELFF
j_gene: TRBJ2-7; d_gene: TRBD2; abundance: -; v_gene: TRBV19; CDR3nt: TGTGCCAGTAGTATATCACTAGCGGATTACTACGAGCAGTACTTC; CDR3aa: CASSISLADYYEQYF
j_gene: TRBJ1-4; d_gene: -; abundance: -; v_gene: TRBV15; CDR3nt: TGTGCCACCAGCAGAACTAGTGGAGAAAAACTGTTTTTT; CDR3aa: CATSRTSGEKLFF
j_gene: TRBJ2-3; d_gene: TRBD2; abundance: -; v_gene: TRBV3-1/TRBV3-2; CDR3nt: TGTGCCAGCAGCCAGCCTAGCGGGGGAACAGATACGCAGTATTTT; CDR3aa: CASSQPSGGTDTQYF
j_gene: TRBJ2-1; d_gene: TRBD2; abundance: -; v_gene: TRBV5-4; CDR3nt: TGTGCCAGCGGACCCAGCGGGAGGGTGCTGGTTGAGCAGTTCTTC; CDR3aa: CASGPSGRVLVEQFF
j_gene: TRBJ2-3; d_gene: -; abundance: -; v_gene: TRBV9; CDR3nt: TGTGCCAGCAGCGCAAGACAGTCAAACACAGATACGCAGTATTTT; CDR3aa: CASSARQSNTDTQYF
j_gene: TRBJ2-7; d_gene: TRBD2; abundance: -; v_gene: TRBV27; CDR3nt: TGTGCCAGCAGTTTTTCGGGACTAGACTCCTACGAGCAGTACTTC; CDR3aa: CASSFSGLDSYEQYF
j_gene: TRBJ1-3; d_gene: TRBD1; abundance: -; v_gene: TRBV19; CDR3nt: TGTGCCAGTAGTCAGACAGGGTTTGGAAACACCATATATTTT; CDR3aa: CASSQTGFGNTIYF
j_gene: TRBJ2-5; d_gene: -; abundance: -; v_gene: TRBV21-1; CDR3nt: TGTGCCAGCAGTAAAGAGACCCAGTACTTC; CDR3aa: CASSKETQYF
j_gene: TRBJ1-2; d_gene: TRBD1; abundance: -; v_gene: TRBV11-2; CDR3nt: TGTGCCAGCAGCTTAATCGGACAGGGGGCCGGCTACACCTTC; CDR3aa: CASSLIGQGAGYTF
j_gene: TRBJ1-1; d_gene: -; abundance: -; v_gene: TRBV2; CDR3nt: TGTGCCAGCAGTTCAGTTATGAACACTGAAGCTTTCTTT; CDR3aa: CASSSVMNTEAFF
j_gene: TRBJ2-3; d_gene: TRBD2; abundance: -; v_gene: TRBV2; CDR3nt: TGTGCCAGCAGGGGGCGGGGGGCCTCCTCAGATACGCAGTATTTT; CDR3aa: CASRGRGASSDTQYF
j_gene: TRBJ2-5; d_gene: TRBD2; abundance: -; v_gene: TRBV9; CDR3nt: TGTGCCAGCAGCTCGGGACTAGCGGGAGACCGGGGAGAGACCCAGTACTTC; CDR3aa: CASSSGLAGDRGETQYF
j_gene: TRBJ2-3; d_gene: -; abundance: -; v_gene: TRBV5-6; CDR3nt: TGTGCCAGCAGCTCCCACGGGGGGCGGGCAGATACGCAGTATTTT; CDR3aa: CASSSHGGRADTQYF
j_gene: TRBJ1-3; d_gene: TRBD1; abundance: -; v_gene: TRBV6-1; CDR3nt: TGTGCCAGCAGTGAGAGACTACCGGGACAGGGACACTCTGGAAACACCATATATTTT; CDR3aa: CASSERLPGQGHSGNTIYF
j_gene: TRBJ1-2; d_gene: TRBD1; abundance: -; v_gene: TRBV27; CDR3nt: TGTGCCAGCAGTTCCGGGACAGGGGTTTCTGGCTACACCTTC; CDR3aa: CASSSGTGVSGYTF
j_gene: TRBJ2-1; d_gene: TRBD2; abundance: -; v_gene: TRBV4-3; CDR3nt: TGCGCCAGCAGTCCCCGTTGGCGGGAGGGCGGTGAGCAGTTCTTC; CDR3aa: CASSPRWREGGEQFF
j_gene: TRBJ2-5; d_gene: -; abundance: -; v_gene: TRBV5-1; CDR3nt: TGCGCCAGCAGCTTGGGTTGGGGGGCCCAGTACTTC; CDR3aa: CASSLGWGAQYF
j_gene: TRBJ2-2; d_gene: -; abundance: -; v_gene: TRBV3-1/TRBV3-2; CDR3nt: TGTGCCATCAAAAACAAGAACACCGGGGAGCTGTTTTTT; CDR3aa: CAIKNKNTGELFF
j_gene: TRBJ1-1; d_gene: -; abundance: -; v_gene: TRBV29-1; CDR3nt: TGCAGCGCGGGGCGCGGGGGGGAAGCTTTCTTT; CDR3aa: CSAGRGGEAFF
j_gene: TRBJ2-7; d_gene: -; abundance: -; v_gene: TRBV6-5; CDR3nt: TGTGCCAGCAGTTACGACACCTACGAGCAGTACTTC; CDR3aa: CASSYDTYEQYF
j_gene: TRBJ2-1; d_gene: TRBD2; abundance: -; v_gene: TRBV9; CDR3nt: TGTGCCAGCAGCGTAGGCAGCGGGAGTTCGTATGAGCAGTTCTTC; CDR3aa: CASSVGSGSSYEQFF